The next 6 T cell receptor beta chains were all read from a single sample in a study of T cell clonality in common variable immunodeficiency. Measured with immunoSEQ multiplex PCR; TCRdb has only the in-frame clones, and not every one. The sample yields 55,000 to 65,000 clones, without any singletons. The sequencing input was peripheral blood mononuclear cells. These TCRs come from a person aged 18 to 75 in good health.

This clone came up many times. The read ends 3 residues before the CDR3 terminus; that terminus is restored from the germline J gene. The chain links TRBV20-1 to TRBJ2-3; D is undetermined. V lost 1 base and J 6 bases, leaving 8 bases between the germline ends. The CDR3 covers 12 residues. CDR1 is DFQATT and CDR2 is SNEGSKA in the germline V gene (reference sequence). Incomplete CDR3 DNA: TGCAGTGCTAGAGGTCGGTTTGATACG. The encoded protein is CSARGRFDT. The CDR3 reads in full as CSARGRFDTQYF.

This clone was seen at least ten times. Coverage ceases 3 residues before the CDR3 finishes, and the germline J gene fills in the end. J is TRBJ1-5 and V is TRBV6-4, with 7 bases that match TRBD1. Germline CDR1 reads MRHNA; CDR2 reads SNTAGT. The CDR3 runs to 21 residues. J lost 0 bases, V lost 2 bases, and 19 bases had no gene match. Partial CDR3 DNA: TGTGCCAGCAGTGACACCGACAGGGAAAGTTCCATAACTCTTAGCAATCAGCCC. Amino acids: CASSDTDRESSITLSNQP. The entire CDR3 protein reads CASSDTDRESSITLSNQPQHF.

This clone has ten or more counts. The sequenced CDR3 bases are TGCGCCAGCCAGGAAGACCTCCGAGGGGAG. Its translation is CASQEDLRGE. The CDR3 reads in full as CASQEDLRGELFF. The chain carries TRBV5-1 and TRBJ2-2; D unresolved. The missing CDR3 end, 3 residues past where the read stops, is filled in from the germline J gene. V gave up 7 bases and J gave up 8 bases, with 15 bases separating them. The length of the CDR3 is 13 residues. Germline CDR1 SGHRS, CDR2 YFSETQ.

This clone was counted at least ten times. Coverage ceases 3 residues before the CDR3 finishes, and the germline J gene fills in the end. The rearrangement joins TRBV19 to TRBJ2-3; D gene ambiguous. Per germline, CDR1 LNHDA and CDR2 SQIVND (reference sequence). The CDR3 is made up of 14 amino acids. V shed 2 bases and J shed 4 bases, with 10 bases lying between them. The CDR3 loop is CASSIIIGSDTQYF. Partial CDR3 DNA: TGTGCCAGTAGTATAATAATCGGTTCAGATACG.

This clone was picked up many times. The DNA ends 3 residues before the CDR3 does, and the rest of the CDR3 is filled in from the germline J gene. The chain is built from TRBV7-3 and TRBJ2-1; D is possibly TRBD2 (5 bases). The CDR3 is 14 residues long. The germline V gene encodes CDR1 SGHTA and CDR2 FQGTGA. V lost 2 bases to trimming and J lost 5 bases, with 10 bases between them. The covered CDR3 bases are TGTGCCAGCAGCTTATTGACTACTGACAATGAG. Protein sequence: CASSLLTTDNE. The CDR3 in its entirety is CASSLLTTDNEQFF.

This clone was picked up many times. Read sequence stops 3 residues before the CDR3 end, and the germline J gene provides the missing end. The chain couples TRBV18 to TRBJ2-1; TRBD2 matches 8 bases. Looked up from germline, CDR1 is KGHSH and CDR2 is LQKENI. The CDR3 covers 16 residues. V lost 1 base to trimming and J lost 2 bases; unmatched junction nucleotides: 4. The DNA read from the CDR3 is TGTGCCAGCTCACCACGACTAGCGAGTACCTACAATGAG. It yields the protein CASSPRLASTYNE. Given in full, the CDR3 is CASSPRLASTYNEQFF.